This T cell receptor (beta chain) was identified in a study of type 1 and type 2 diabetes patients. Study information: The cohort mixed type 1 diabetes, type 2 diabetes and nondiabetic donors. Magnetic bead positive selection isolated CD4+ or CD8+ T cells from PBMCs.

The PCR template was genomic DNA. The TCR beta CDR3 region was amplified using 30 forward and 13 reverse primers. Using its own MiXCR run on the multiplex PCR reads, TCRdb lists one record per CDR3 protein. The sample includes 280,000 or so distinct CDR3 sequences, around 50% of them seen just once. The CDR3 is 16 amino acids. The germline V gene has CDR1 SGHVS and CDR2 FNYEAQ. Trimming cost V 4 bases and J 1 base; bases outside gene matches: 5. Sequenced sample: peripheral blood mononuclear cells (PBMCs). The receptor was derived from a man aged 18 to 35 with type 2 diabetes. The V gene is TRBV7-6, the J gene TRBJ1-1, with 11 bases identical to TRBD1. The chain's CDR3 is CASSSGQGAPNTEAFF. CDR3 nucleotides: TGTGCCAGCAGCTCCGGACAGGGGGCCCCGAACACTGAAGCTTTCTTT.